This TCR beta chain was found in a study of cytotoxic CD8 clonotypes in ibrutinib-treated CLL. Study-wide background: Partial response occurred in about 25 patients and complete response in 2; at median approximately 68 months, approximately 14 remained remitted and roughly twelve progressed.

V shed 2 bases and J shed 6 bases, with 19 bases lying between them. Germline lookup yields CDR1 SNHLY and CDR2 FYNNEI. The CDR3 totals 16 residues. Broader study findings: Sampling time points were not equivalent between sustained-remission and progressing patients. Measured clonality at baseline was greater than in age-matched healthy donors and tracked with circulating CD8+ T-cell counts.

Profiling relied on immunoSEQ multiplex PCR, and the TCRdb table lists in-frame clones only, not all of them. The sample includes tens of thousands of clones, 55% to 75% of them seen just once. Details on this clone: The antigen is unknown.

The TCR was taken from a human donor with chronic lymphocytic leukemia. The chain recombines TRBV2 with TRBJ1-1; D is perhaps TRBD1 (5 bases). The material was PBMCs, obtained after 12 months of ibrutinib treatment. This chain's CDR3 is CASSERGGGSNPEAFF. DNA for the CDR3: TGTGCCAGCAGTGAAAGGGGTGGGGGATCTAACCCTGAAGCTTTCTTT. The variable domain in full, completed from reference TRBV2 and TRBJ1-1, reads EPEVTQTPSHQVTQMGQEVILRCVPISNHLYFYWYRQILGQKVEFLVSFYNNEISEKSEIFDDQFSVERPDGSNFTLKIRSTKLEDSAMYFCASSERGGGSNPEAFFGQGTRLTVV.